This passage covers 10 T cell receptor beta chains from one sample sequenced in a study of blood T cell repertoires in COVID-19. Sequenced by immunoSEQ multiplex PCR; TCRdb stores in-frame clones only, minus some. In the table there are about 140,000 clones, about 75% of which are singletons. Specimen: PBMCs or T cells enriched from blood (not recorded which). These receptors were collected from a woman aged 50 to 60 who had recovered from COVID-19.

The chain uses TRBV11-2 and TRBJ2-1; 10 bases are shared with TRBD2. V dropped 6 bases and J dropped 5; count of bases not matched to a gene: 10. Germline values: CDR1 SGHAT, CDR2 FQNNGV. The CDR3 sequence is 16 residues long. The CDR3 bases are TGTGCCAGCAGACCACTCCGAGGACTAGCGGACAATGAGCAGTTCTTC. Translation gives CASRPLRGLADNEQFF.

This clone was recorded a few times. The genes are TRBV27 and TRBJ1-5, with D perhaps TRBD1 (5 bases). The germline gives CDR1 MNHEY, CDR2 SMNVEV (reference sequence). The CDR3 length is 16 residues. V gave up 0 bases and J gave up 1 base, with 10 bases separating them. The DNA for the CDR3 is TGTGCCAGCAGTTTATCGGGGCAGTGGAGCAATCAGCCCCAGCATTTT. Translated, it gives CASSLSGQWSNQPQHF.

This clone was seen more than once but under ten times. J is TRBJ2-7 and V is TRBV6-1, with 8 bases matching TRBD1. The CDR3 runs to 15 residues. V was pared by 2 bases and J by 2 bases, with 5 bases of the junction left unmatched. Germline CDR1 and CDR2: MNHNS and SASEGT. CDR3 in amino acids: CASSELAGGAYEQYF. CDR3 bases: TGTGCCAGCAGTGAACTGGCAGGGGGCGCCTACGAGCAGTACTTC.

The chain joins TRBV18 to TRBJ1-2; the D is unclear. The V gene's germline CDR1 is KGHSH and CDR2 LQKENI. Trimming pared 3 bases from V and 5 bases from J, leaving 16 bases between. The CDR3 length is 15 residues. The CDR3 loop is CASSPPGPPGYGYTF. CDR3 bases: TGTGCCAGCTCACCTCCTGGGCCACCGGGGTATGGCTACACCTTC.

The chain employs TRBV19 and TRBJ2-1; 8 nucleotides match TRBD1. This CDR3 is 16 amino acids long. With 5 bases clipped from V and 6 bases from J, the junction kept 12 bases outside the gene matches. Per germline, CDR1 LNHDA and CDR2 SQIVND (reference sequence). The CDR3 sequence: CASSPDRDRYGNEQFF. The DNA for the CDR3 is TGTGCCAGTAGTCCAGACCGGGACAGGTACGGCAATGAGCAGTTCTTC.

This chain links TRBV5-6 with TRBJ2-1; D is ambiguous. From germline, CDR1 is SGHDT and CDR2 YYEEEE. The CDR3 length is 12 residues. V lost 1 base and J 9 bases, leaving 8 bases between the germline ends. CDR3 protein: CASSLSTIEQFF. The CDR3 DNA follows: TGTGCCAGCAGCTTGAGTACTATTGAGCAGTTCTTC.

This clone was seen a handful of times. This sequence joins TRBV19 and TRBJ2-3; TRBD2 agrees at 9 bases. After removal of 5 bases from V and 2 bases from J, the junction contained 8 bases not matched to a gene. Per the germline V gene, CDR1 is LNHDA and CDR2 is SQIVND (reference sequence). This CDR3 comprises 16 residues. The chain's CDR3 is CASSSPWTSDTDTQYF. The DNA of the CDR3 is TGTGCCAGTAGTTCTCCCTGGACTAGCGACACAGATACGCAGTATTTT.

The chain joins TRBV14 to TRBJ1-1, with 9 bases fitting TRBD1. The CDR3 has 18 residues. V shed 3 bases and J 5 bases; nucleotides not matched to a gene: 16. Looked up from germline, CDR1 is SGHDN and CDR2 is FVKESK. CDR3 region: CASSHVGSWTGERTEAFF. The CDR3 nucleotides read TGTGCCAGCAGCCACGTCGGTAGTTGGACAGGGGAGAGAACTGAAGCTTTCTTT. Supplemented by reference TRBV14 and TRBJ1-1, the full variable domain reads EAGVTQFPSHSVIEKGQTVTLRCDPISGHDNLYWYRRVMGKEIKFLLHFVKESKQDESGMPNNRFLAERTGGTYSTLKVQPAELEDSGVYFCASSHVGSWTGERTEAFFGQGTRLTVV.

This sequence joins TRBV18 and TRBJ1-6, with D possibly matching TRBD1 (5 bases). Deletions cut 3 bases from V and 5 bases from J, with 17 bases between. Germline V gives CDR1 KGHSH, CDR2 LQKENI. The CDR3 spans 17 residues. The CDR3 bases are TGTGCCAGCTCACCTAAAAGAGCCCCGGGGGATAATTCACCCCTCCACTTT. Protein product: CASSPKRAPGDNSPLHF.

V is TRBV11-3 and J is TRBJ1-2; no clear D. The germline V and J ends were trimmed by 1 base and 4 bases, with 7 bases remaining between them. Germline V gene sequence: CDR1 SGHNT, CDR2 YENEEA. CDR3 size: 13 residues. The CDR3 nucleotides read TGTGCCAGCAGCTTAGGAGCGATCTATGGCTACACCTTC. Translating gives CASSLGAIYGYTF.